Sequencing of this T cell receptor beta chain was carried out in a study of T cell responses to AZD1222 COVID-19 vaccine. The repertoire was sequenced with immunoSEQ multiplex PCR; TCRdb's copy has only in-frame clones and lacks some. Found here are some 200,000 clones, roughly nine tenths of them singletons; the top ten hold 3.6%. The sample was peripheral blood, taken 28 days after the second dose of the MenACWY control vaccine. The TCR originated in an adult who received the MenACWY meningococcal vaccine as a control.

The CDR3 nucleotides read TGTGCCAGCAGCCGAGAGGGGCGGCCTACCTACAATGAGCAGTTCTTC. Its translation is CASSREGRPTYNEQFF. The chain is built from TRBV6-6 and TRBJ2-1; D is possibly TRBD1 or TRBD2 (5 bases each). The V gene lost 6 bases and the J gene lost 2 bases, with 17 bases spanning the gap. Looked up from germline, CDR1 is MNHNY and CDR2 is SVGAGI (reference sequence). The CDR3 sequence is 16 residues long.